The entry that follows covers one T cell receptor (beta chain) sequence. Its antigen is still unknown. The CDR3 runs to 15 residues. The V and J ends lost 4 bases and 1 base respectively, with 14 bases between them. The V gene's germline CDR1 is MDHEN and CDR2 SYDVKM. The data derive from a study of T cell responses to AZD1222 COVID-19 vaccine. For the study at large: Second doses that came at about 4 or about 12 weeks were put together. General study results and limits: When two AZD1222 doses had been given, Spike-specific TCR breadth and depth rose. Only six or seven AZD1222 recipients tested seropositive at baseline. As reported, nearly half of all spike-specific TCRs target variant regions that are unmutated.

Sequenced by immunoSEQ multiplex PCR; TCRdb stores in-frame clones only, minus some. The data contain 90,000 to 140,000 clones, roughly 90% of them seen just once; the ten biggest clones take up 2% to 3%. Sequencing used peripheral blood, obtained on day 0 of AZD1222 vaccination. The receptor was derived from an adult in good health. This sequence joins TRBV28 and TRBJ2-7; the D gene could be TRBD1 or TRBD2 (5 bases each). CDR3 DNA: TGTGCCAGCAGTTCATTCGGGACGTCATCCTACGAGCAGTACTTC. It translates to CASSSFGTSSYEQYF. Drawing the rest from reference TRBV28 and TRBJ2-7, the complete variable domain is DVKVTQSSRYLVKRTGEKVFLECVQDMDHENMFWYRQDPGLGLRLIYFSYDVKMKEKGDIPEGYSVSREKKERFSLILESASTNQTSMYLCASSSFGTSSYEQYFGPGTRLTVT.